This TCR beta chain was obtained from a study of T cells in Graves' hyperthyroidism and ophthalmopathy. A few counts support this clonotype. Germline CDR1 KGHSH, CDR2 LQKENI. V was pared by 2 bases and J by 4 bases, with 5 bases of the junction left unmatched. CDR3 size: 15 residues. From RNA transcripts, TCR beta CDR3 regions were amplified. TCR CDR3 underwent first-round RT-PCR with the HTBI primer set. TCRdb analysed the multiplex PCR reads with MiXCR anew, one entry per CDR3 protein. The data show some 200,000 distinct CDR3 sequences, about 15% seen once. The chain is built from TRBV18 and TRBJ1-2; 9 bases are shared with TRBD1. The sequencing input was blood. The sequence was obtained from a woman between 50 and 59 years old with Graves' hyperthyroidism. The CDR3 reads CASSPRQGGSYGYTF. CDR3 nucleotide sequence: TGTGCCAGCTCACCAAGACAGGGGGGGAGCTATGGCTACACCTTC.